The present entry profiles one T cell receptor beta chain with its context. As yet, its antigen is unknown. These data originate in a study of regulatory T cells in long-lasting Graves disease. Study-wide results and limits: Persistent patients had more shared public clonotypes (approximately 2,700) than new patients (about 870). Persistent disease was associated with favored TRBV28 usage and with favored use of TRBJ1-2 and TRBJ2-5.

With iRepertoire HTBI primers and Arm-PCR of CDR3 regions, TCR beta libraries were built. TCRdb ran MiXCR on the multiplex PCR reads and lists one entry per CDR3 protein. In the table there are some 440,000 distinct CDR3 sequences, more than 20% of which are singletons. Time point defined: persistent/refractory GD, antithyroid drugs over 5 years with positive TRAb. The TCR library was made from RNA extracted from PBMCs. Germline V gene sequence: CDR1 SQVTM, CDR2 ANQGSEA. This CDR3 has 14 amino acids. Trimming left V 7 bases short and J 4 bases short, with 20 bases between. The sample was peripheral blood mononuclear cells (PBMCs), taken when the disease was refractory, from a patient treated with antithyroid drugs. The source of this sequence is a female donor with Graves disease. This chain uses TRBV29-1 with TRBJ2-7; D perhaps matches TRBD1 (6 bases). DNA for the CDR3: TGCAGCGCCTTGACAGGCCAAGCCGCTTACGAGCAGTACTTC. It specifies CSALTGQAAYEQYF.